One and the same sample provided the 9 T cell receptor beta chains below, sequenced in a study of T cell changes during pregnancy in multiple sclerosis. The table came from immunoSEQ multiplex PCR; TCRdb's copy has only in-frame clones and leaves some out. The sample lists 55,000 to 85,000 clones; roughly 94% were seen once. Source: peripheral blood, taken after pregnancy. These receptors were taken from a female donor with multiple sclerosis, enrolled in a pregnancy study.

The chain employs TRBV2 and TRBJ2-3; D might be TRBD2 (5 bases). V was cut by 9 bases and J by 1 base, with 11 bases left in between. CDR3 length: 13 residues. From germline, CDR1 is SNHLY and CDR2 FYNNEI. The CDR3 protein is CASEVGGTDTQYF. In DNA form, the CDR3 reads TGTGCCAGTGAGGTCGGGGGCACAGATACGCAGTATTTT.

The chain joins TRBV5-1 to TRBJ2-7; 8 bases are a match to TRBD1. There are 13 residues in the CDR3. Germline V gene data show CDR1 as SGHRS and CDR2 as YFSETQ. After removal of 4 bases from V and 2 bases from J, the junction contained 2 bases not matched to a gene. CDR3 region: CASSPDRAYEQYF. CDR3 in DNA: TGCGCCAGCAGCCCGGACAGGGCCTACGAGCAGTACTTC.

This clone was found a few times. The genes are TRBV6-6 and TRBJ2-2; D perhaps matches TRBD2 (6 bases). CDR1 MNHNY and CDR2 SVGAGI come from the germline V gene (reference sequence). The CDR3 spans 15 residues. Trimming removed 2 bases from V and 5 bases from J, with 12 bases in between. CDR3 bases: TGTGCCAGCAGTTACCCGGGAGCAGGTACCGGGGAGCTGTTTTTT. This codes for CASSYPGAGTGELFF.

The chain uses TRBV6-5 and TRBJ1-2; D is uncertain. With 4 bases removed from V and 6 bases from J, the gap between germline ends came to 12 bases. Germline-derived CDR1 and CDR2 are MNHEY and SVGAGI. The CDR3 is made up of 13 amino acids. This CDR3 is CASSSGSSHGYTF. As DNA, the CDR3 is TGTGCCAGCAGTTCCGGGTCCTCCCATGGCTACACCTTC.

This chain uses TRBV5-1 with TRBJ2-3; 7 positions agree with TRBD2. The CDR3 is 15 residues long. V lost 0 bases and J lost 5; bases outside the gene matches: 6. In germline, CDR1 is SGHRS, CDR2 YFSETQ. Here the CDR3 reads CASSLGAGEGDTQYF. Here the CDR3 DNA reads TGCGCCAGCAGCTTGGGCGCGGGAGAAGGAGATACGCAGTATTTT.

The CDR3: CASSFLEGYTF. In DNA form, the CDR3 reads TGTGCCAGCAGCTTCCTAGAGGGCTACACCTTC. V usage is TRBV28 and J usage is TRBJ1-2; D is unresolved. Trimming left V 6 bases short and J 8 bases short, with 10 bases between. This CDR3 spans 11 amino acids. From germline, CDR1 is MDHEN and CDR2 SYDVKM.

The chain couples TRBV21-1 to TRBJ2-7; the D call in the table, TRBD2, was not verified against the DNA. TRBV21-1 is flagged as a pseudogene. The CDR3 has 15 residues. CDR3 protein: CASSNNGGRAYEQYF. CDR3 in DNA: TGTGCCAGCAGCAATAATGGCGGGAGGGCCTACGAGCAGTACTTC.

V gene TRBV27 combines with J gene TRBJ1-2; D gene unclear. CDR1 is MNHEY and CDR2 is SMNVEV in the germline V gene (reference sequence). Trimming took 4 bases from V and 4 from J, leaving 22 bases between them. The CDR3 length is 17 residues. CDR3 nucleotides: TGTGCCAGCAGTTCGATACAAGGTCTTTTCGCGGGCTATGGCTACACCTTC. Translating it yields CASSSIQGLFAGYGYTF.

This rearrangement joins TRBV10-3 to TRBJ1-3, with TRBD1 as a possible D gene (5 bases). V was pared by 2 bases and J by 0 bases, with 11 bases between. Germline values: CDR1 ENHRY, CDR2 SYGVKD. CDR3 size: 16 residues. The CDR3 nucleotides read TGTGCCATCAGTGAGACACAGGTCTACTCTGGAAACACCATATATTTT. Protein product: CAISETQVYSGNTIYF.